A selection of T cell receptor beta chains follows, all from one sample in a study of blood T cell repertoires in COVID-19. Using immunoSEQ multiplex PCR, the repertoire was profiled, and TCRdb retains in-frame clones only, with some absent. The data show about 300,000 clones, about 80% seen once. The sequenced material came from peripheral blood. The receptors were gathered from a woman aged 50 to 60 who had recovered from COVID-19. CDR3s include the opening cysteine and the closing phenylalanine or tryptophan. The order of the fields is clone size, J gene, V gene, D gene, CDR3 DNA, CDR3 protein. A D gene is named only where the DNA matches it firmly. Clone size is not always given. Where it is, it says once, few, many or a class for expanded clones.

clone size: .
J gene: TRBJ2-3
V gene: TRBV6-5
D gene: TRBD1
CDR3 DNA: TGTGCCAGCAGTTACGGGACAGGGGCAGATACGCAGTATTTT
CDR3 protein: CASSYGTGADTQYF

clone size: once
J gene: TRBJ2-7
V gene: TRBV27
D gene: TRBD1
CDR3 DNA: TGTGCCAGCAGCCGACAGGGGGCGCGGTACGAGCAGTACTTC
CDR3 protein: CASSRQGARYEQYF

clone size: .
J gene: TRBJ1-6
V gene: TRBV3-1/TRBV3-2
D gene: .
CDR3 DNA: TGTGCCAGCAGCCTAAGCATGGAGGGAGGCTCACCCCTCCACTTT
CDR3 protein: CASSLSMEGGSPLHF

clone size: .
J gene: TRBJ2-7
V gene: TRBV7-9
D gene: TRBD2
CDR3 DNA: TGTGCCAGCAGCTCAAGCGGGAGCTCCTACGAGCAGTACTTC
CDR3 protein: CASSSSGSSYEQYF

clone size: .
J gene: TRBJ2-2
V gene: TRBV19
D gene: TRBD2
CDR3 DNA: TGTGCCAGTAGTAAGGAGCGGGGGACGAACACCGGGGAGCTGTTTTTT
CDR3 protein: CASSKERGTNTGELFF

clone size: .
J gene: TRBJ2-5
V gene: TRBV19
D gene: .
CDR3 DNA: TGTGCCAGTACCCCTGGACACTCTCTTGGGACCCAGTACTTC
CDR3 protein: CASTPGHSLGTQYF

clone size: many
J gene: TRBJ2-7
V gene: TRBV6-6
D gene: .
CDR3 DNA: TGTGCCAGCAGTTACGATACAGTTGCCGACGAGCAGTACTTC
CDR3 protein: CASSYDTVADEQYF

clone size: .
J gene: TRBJ2-7
V gene: TRBV18
D gene: TRBD2
CDR3 DNA: TGTGCCAGCTCACCACAGTCGAGTAGCGGGGTATCCTACGAGCAGTACTTC
CDR3 protein: CASSPQSSSGVSYEQYF

clone size: .
J gene: TRBJ2-1
V gene: TRBV18
D gene: .
CDR3 DNA: TGTGCCAGCTCAGGGCAGGGTAAACAATACAATGAGCAGTTCTTC
CDR3 protein: CASSGQGKQYNEQFF

clone size: .
J gene: TRBJ1-2
V gene: TRBV3-1/TRBV3-2
D gene: .
CDR3 DNA: TGTGCCAGCAGCCAAGACGGTTGGCAGGGCGACTATGGCTACACCTTC
CDR3 protein: CASSQDGWQGDYGYTF

clone size: .
J gene: TRBJ2-3
V gene: TRBV6-6
D gene: .
CDR3 DNA: TGTGCCAGCACTCCGGCGGGCCAAGATACGCAGTATTTT
CDR3 protein: CASTPAGQDTQYF

clone size: .
J gene: TRBJ2-1
V gene: TRBV16
D gene: TRBD1
CDR3 DNA: TGTGCCAGCAGCCAACGGGTCGACAGGGCTGAGCAGTTCTTC
CDR3 protein: CASSQRVDRAEQFF

clone size: few
J gene: TRBJ1-5
V gene: TRBV6-6
D gene: .
CDR3 DNA: TGTGCCAGCAGTCCAGGGTCGGCGGTAGGACAGCCCCAGCATTTT
CDR3 protein: CASSPGSAVGQPQHF

clone size: .
J gene: TRBJ2-5
V gene: TRBV5-4
D gene: .
CDR3 DNA: TGTGCCAGCAGCTTCAGACAGAGTCAAGAGACCCAGTACTTC
CDR3 protein: CASSFRQSQETQYF

clone size: once
J gene: TRBJ2-5
V gene: TRBV27
D gene: .
CDR3 DNA: TGTGCCAGCAGTCCCCAGCAGGGGCACCAAGAGACCCAGTACTTC
CDR3 protein: CASSPQQGHQETQYF

clone size: .
J gene: TRBJ2-5
V gene: TRBV19
D gene: .
CDR3 DNA: TGTGCCAGTAGAAATCGCGGGATGAGCGAGACCCAGTACTTC
CDR3 protein: CASRNRGMSETQYF

clone size: once
J gene: TRBJ2-1
V gene: TRBV18
D gene: TRBD2
CDR3 DNA: TGTGCCAGCTCACCACGGGCTAGCGGGGGGGCCGGAAAAAATGAGCAGTTCTTC
CDR3 protein: CASSPRASGGAGKNEQFF

clone size: once
J gene: TRBJ1-6
V gene: TRBV5-1
D gene: .
CDR3 DNA: TGCGCCAGCCGACAACTGGAATATTCACCCCTCCACTTT
CDR3 protein: CASRQLEYSPLHF

clone size: .
J gene: TRBJ1-2
V gene: TRBV28
D gene: .
CDR3 DNA: TGTGCCAGCAGCCTCGGCCGGAGGTATGGCTACACCTTC
CDR3 protein: CASSLGRRYGYTF

clone size: .
J gene: TRBJ2-5
V gene: TRBV7-2
D gene: TRBD2
CDR3 DNA: TGTGCCAGCAGCTCCCGACTAGCGGGAGAGGAAGAGACCCAGTACTTC
CDR3 protein: CASSSRLAGEEETQYF

clone size: .
J gene: TRBJ1-1
V gene: TRBV7-2
D gene: TRBD1
CDR3 DNA: TGTGCCAGCAGCTTGGGACAGGTCCTCACTGAAGCTTTCTTT
CDR3 protein: CASSLGQVLTEAFF

clone size: .
J gene: TRBJ1-5
V gene: TRBV30
D gene: .
CDR3 DNA: TGTGCCTGGAGTTCAGGATCCGTAAGTCAGCCCCAGCATTTT
CDR3 protein: CAWSSGSVSQPQHF

clone size: .
J gene: TRBJ1-2
V gene: TRBV4-1
D gene: TRBD1
CDR3 DNA: TGCGCCAGCAGCCAGGGGACAGGGTTGGTCTATGGCTACACCTTC
CDR3 protein: CASSQGTGLVYGYTF

clone size: few
J gene: TRBJ2-7
V gene: TRBV28
D gene: TRBD1
CDR3 DNA: TGTGCCAGCAGTCCCCCCGGACAGGGGTTCCACGAGCAGTACTTC
CDR3 protein: CASSPPGQGFHEQYF

clone size: .
J gene: TRBJ2-7
V gene: TRBV10-3
D gene: .
CDR3 DNA: TGTGCCATCAGTGAGCGGGATACCTACGAGCAGTACTTC
CDR3 protein: CAISERDTYEQYF